This T cell receptor (beta chain) was recorded in a study of blood T cells in healthy people across ages. CDR3 length: 14 amino acids. CDR1 is SGHRS and CDR2 is YFSETQ in the germline V gene. Then a second PCR, running roughly 7 to 11 cycles, was carried out with a sample-barcoded 5' primer and a J-beta primer mix. One entry per CDR3 protein results from TCRdb running MiXCR on the 5' RACE reads. The sample shows 1.5 million to 2 million distinct CDR3 sequences, around 48% of them seen only once. The sample was blood. The TCR originated in a woman between 40 and 50 years old in good health. The J gene is TRBJ2-4, the V gene TRBV5-1, with 10 bases fitting TRBD2. Gene TRBJ2-7 matches the end of the DNA better, so the J call may be wrong. The CDR3 DNA follows: TGCGCCAGCACGTGGACTAGCGGACTTTACGAGCAGTACTTC. This sequence encodes CASTWTSGLYEQYF.